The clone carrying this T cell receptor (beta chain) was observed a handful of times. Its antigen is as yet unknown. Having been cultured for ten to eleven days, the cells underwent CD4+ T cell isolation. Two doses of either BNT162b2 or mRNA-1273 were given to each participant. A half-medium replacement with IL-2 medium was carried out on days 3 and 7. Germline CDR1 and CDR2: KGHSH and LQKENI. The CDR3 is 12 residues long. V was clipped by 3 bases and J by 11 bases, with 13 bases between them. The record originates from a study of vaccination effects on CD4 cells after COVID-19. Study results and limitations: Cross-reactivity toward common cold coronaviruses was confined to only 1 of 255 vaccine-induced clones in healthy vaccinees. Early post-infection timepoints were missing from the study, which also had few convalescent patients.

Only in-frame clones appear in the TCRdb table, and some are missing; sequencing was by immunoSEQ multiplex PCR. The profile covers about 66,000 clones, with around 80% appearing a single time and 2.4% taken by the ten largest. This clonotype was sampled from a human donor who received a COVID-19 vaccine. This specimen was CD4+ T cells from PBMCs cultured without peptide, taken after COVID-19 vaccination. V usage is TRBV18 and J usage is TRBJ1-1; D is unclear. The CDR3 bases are TGTGCCAGCTCACCCAGGAACGCGGGGGCTTTCTTT. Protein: CASSPRNAGAFF. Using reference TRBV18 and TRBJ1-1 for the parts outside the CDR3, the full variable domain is NAGVMQNPRHLVRRRGQEARLRCSPMKGHSHVYWYRQLPEEGLKFMVYLQKENIIDESGMPKERFSAEFPKEGPSILRIQQVVRGDSAAYFCASSPRNAGAFFGQGTRLTVV.